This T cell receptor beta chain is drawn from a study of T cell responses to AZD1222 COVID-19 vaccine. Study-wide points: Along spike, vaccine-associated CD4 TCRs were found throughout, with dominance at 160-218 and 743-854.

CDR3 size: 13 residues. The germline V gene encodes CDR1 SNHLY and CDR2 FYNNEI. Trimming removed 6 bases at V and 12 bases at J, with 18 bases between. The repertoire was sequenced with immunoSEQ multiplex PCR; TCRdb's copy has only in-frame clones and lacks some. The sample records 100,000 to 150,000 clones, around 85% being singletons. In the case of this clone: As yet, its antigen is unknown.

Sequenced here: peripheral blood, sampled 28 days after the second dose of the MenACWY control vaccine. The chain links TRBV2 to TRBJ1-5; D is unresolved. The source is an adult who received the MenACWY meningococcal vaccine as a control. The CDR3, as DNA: TGTGCCAGCAGGACGGTAAATTCAGAAAGCCAGCATTTT. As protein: CASRTVNSESQHF.